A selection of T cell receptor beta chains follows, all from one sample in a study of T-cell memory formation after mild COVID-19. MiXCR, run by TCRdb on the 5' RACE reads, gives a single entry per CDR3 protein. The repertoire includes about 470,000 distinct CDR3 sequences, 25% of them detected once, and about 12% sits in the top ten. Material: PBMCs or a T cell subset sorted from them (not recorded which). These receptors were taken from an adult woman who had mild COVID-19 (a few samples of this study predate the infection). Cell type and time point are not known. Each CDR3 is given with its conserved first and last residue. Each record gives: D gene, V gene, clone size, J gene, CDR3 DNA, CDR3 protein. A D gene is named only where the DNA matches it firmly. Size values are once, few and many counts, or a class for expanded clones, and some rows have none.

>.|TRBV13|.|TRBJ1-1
TGTGCCAGCAGCTTAGGCGGGATTAATGGGGGGAGTGAAGCTTTCTTT
CASSLGGINGGSEAFF
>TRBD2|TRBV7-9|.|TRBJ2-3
TGTGCCAGCAGCTTAGGACAGAGTCCGGGACTAGCGTCAGGTGTGGGGCCAGATACGCAGTATTTT
CASSLGQSPGLASGVGPDTQYF
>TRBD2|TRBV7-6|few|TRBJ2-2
TGTGCCAGCAGCTTACGACTAGCGGGTTTCACCGGGGAGCTGTTTTTT
CASSLRLAGFTGELFF
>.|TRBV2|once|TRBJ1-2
TGTGCCAGCAGTGAAGCGCTCAGGGCCTATGGCTACACCTTC
CASSEALRAYGYTF
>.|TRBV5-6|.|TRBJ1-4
TGTGCCAGCAGCTCGGGACCCAATGGAGAAAAACTGTTTTTT
CASSSGPNGEKLFF
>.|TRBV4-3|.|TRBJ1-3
TGCGCCAGCAGCCAAGACCTCTTGACGAGCTCTGGAAACACCATATATTTT
CASSQDLLTSSGNTIYF
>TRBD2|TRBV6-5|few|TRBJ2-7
TGTGCCAGCAGTTCCACCAGCGGGGGACAATACGAGCAGTACTTC
CASSSTSGGQYEQYF
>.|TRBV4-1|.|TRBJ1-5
TGCGCCAGCAGCCAAAGTGATTCCGCGGCGGTTAGGCATTTT
CASSQSDSAAVRHF
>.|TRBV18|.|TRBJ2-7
TGTGCCAGCGCTAATGGGGGCTCCTACGAGCAGTACTTC
CASANGGSYEQYF
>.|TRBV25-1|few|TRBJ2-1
TGTGCCAGCGCGGCCAATCAGGGGGGGCGTGAGCAGTTCTTC
CASAANQGGREQFF
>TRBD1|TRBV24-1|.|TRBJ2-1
TGTGCCACCAGTGACCGGGGACAGGGATTGGACAATGAGCAGTTCTTC
CATSDRGQGLDNEQFF
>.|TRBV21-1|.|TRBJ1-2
TGTGCCAGCAGCAAAAATGGCAGGGGCCCCTATGGCTACACCTTC
CASSKNGRGPYGYTF
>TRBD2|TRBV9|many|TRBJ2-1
TGTGCCAGCAGCTTATCTAGCGGGGGATACAATGAGCAGTTCTTC
CASSLSSGGYNEQFF
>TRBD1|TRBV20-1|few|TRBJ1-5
TGCAGTGCTAGAGGTGCAGGGGGCGCGGAGCCCCAGCATTTT
CSARGAGGAEPQHF
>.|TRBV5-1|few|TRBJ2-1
TGCGCCAGCAGCTTGGCCGGGGGATACTCCTACAATGAGCAGTTCTTC
CASSLAGGYSYNEQFF
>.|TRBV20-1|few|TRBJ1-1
TGCAGTGCTAGAGACCGGTTATACGGGATGAACACTGAAGCTTTCTTT
CSARDRLYGMNTEAFF
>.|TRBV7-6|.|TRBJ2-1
TGTGCCAGCAGCTTAGAAGGGAGTTTCAATGAGCAGTTCTTC
CASSLEGSFNEQFF
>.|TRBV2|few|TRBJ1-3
TGTGCCAGCAGTGAAAAACGGACCGTGGGAAACACCATATATTTT
CASSEKRTVGNTIYF
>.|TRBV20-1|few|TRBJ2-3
TGCAGTGCTATTCTCCCTGGGGCAGGAACCACAGATACGCAGTATTTT
CSAILPGAGTTDTQYF
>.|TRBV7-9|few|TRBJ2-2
TGTGCCAGCAGCTTTACGACCGGGGAGCTGTTTTTT
CASSFTTGELFF
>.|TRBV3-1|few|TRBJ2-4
TGTGCCAGCAGCCTTGACAGCCAACTAGCCAAAAACATTCAGTACTTC
CASSLDSQLAKNIQYF
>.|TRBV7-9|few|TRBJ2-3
TGTGCCAGCAGCTGGGTTCTCTCTCCAAGCACAGATACGCAGTATTTT
CASSWVLSPSTDTQYF
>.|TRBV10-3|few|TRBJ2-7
TGTGCCATCAGTGAGTATAAGAGTTACGAGCAGTACTTC
CAISEYKSYEQYF
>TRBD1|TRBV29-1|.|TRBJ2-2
TGCAGCGTTCATCGGACAGGGTCAAACACCGGGGAGCTGTTTTTT
CSVHRTGSNTGELFF
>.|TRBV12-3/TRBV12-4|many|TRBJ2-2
TGTGCCAGCAATCCCTGGGCCGGGGAGCTGTTTTTT
CASNPWAGELFF
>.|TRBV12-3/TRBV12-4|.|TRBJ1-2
TGTGCCAGCATCCCGCGCTTCGTGGGAGGCTACACCTTC
CASIPRFVGGYTF
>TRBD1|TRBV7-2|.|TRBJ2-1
TGTGCCAGCGGACCGACAGGGGGCAGGGATGAGCAGTTCTTC
CASGPTGGRDEQFF
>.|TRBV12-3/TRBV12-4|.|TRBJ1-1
TGTGCCAGCACCCCGGGGGGTTATAACACTGAAGCTTTCTTT
CASTPGGYNTEAFF
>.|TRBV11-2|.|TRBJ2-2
TGTGCCAGCAGACGAGGGGCCACCGGGGAGCTGTTTTTT
CASRRGATGELFF
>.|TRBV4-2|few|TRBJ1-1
TGTGCCAGCAGCCAAGAGGGGTGGCAGGGCGGTCGAGACACTGAAGCTTTCTTT
CASSQEGWQGGRDTEAFF
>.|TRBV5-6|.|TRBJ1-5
TGTGCCAGCAGCTTGGGAAGGTACGGGCAGCCCCAGCATTTT
CASSLGRYGQPQHF
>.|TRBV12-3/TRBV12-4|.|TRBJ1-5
TGTGCCAGCAGTCAAGGACTGAGGAGATCCCAGCATTTT
CASSQGLRRSQHF
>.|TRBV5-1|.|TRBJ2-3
TGCGCCAGCAGCTTGTGGGCAGGGACTAGCACAGATACGCAGTATTTT
CASSLWAGTSTDTQYF
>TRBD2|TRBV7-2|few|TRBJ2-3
TGTGCCAGCAGCTCGCAGATTACTAGCGGGAACACAGATACGCAGTATTTT
CASSSQITSGNTDTQYF
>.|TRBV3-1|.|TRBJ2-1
TGTGCCAGCAGCCAAGAGTCGGGCAGGAGCTCCTACAATGAGCAGTTCTTC
CASSQESGRSSYNEQFF
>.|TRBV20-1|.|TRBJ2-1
TGCAGTGCAAAAGCGGAATTGTACAATGAGCAGTTCTTC
CSAKAELYNEQFF
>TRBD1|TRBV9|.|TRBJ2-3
TGTGCCAGCAGCGCTCACAGGGGGCTCTCCGCAGATACGCAGTATTTT
CASSAHRGLSADTQYF
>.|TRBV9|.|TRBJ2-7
TGTGCCAGCAGCCCCCACCCAGGGAAAGGGGACGAGCAGTACTTC
CASSPHPGKGDEQYF
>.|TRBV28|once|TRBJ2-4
TGTGCCAGCAGTTTATCCTCGACCCATGAAATAGCCAAAAACATTCAGTACTTC
CASSLSSTHEIAKNIQYF